Listed below are T cell receptor beta chains from one sample, sequenced in a study of CD8 T cells in ankylosing spondylitis. Via MiXCR, TCRdb re-called the 5' RACE reads, giving one row per CDR3 protein. The table lists more than 600,000 distinct CDR3 sequences, around 17% of them singletons. The sequenced material came from blood, either unsorted or a sorted T cell fraction (not recorded which). The receptors derive from a male donor with ankylosing spondylitis. Each CDR3 is given with its conserved first and last residue. Fields, in order: D gene, V gene, clone size, J gene, CDR3 protein, CDR3 DNA. D genes are given only for firm matches. Only some rows state a clone size, as once, few, many or a class for expanded clones.

d_gene: .; v_gene: TRBV7-9; abundance: few; j_gene: TRBJ1-1; CDR3aa: CASSLEGFGDEAFF; CDR3nt: TGTGCCAGCAGCTTAGAAGGGTTCGGAGATGAAGCTTTCTTT
d_gene: TRBD2; v_gene: TRBV7-8; abundance: few; j_gene: TRBJ2-1; CDR3aa: CASSLGGLAPLSYNEQFF; CDR3nt: TGTGCCAGCAGCTTAGGGGGACTAGCTCCTCTTTCCTACAATGAGCAGTTCTTC
d_gene: .; v_gene: TRBV7-3; abundance: .; j_gene: TRBJ2-1; CDR3aa: CASSLWEGGTNEQFF; CDR3nt: TGTGCCAGCAGCTTATGGGAGGGGGGTACAAATGAGCAGTTCTTC
d_gene: .; v_gene: TRBV14; abundance: .; j_gene: TRBJ2-1; CDR3aa: CASSSFSSYNEQFF; CDR3nt: TGTGCCAGCAGCTCCTTTAGCTCCTACAATGAGCAGTTCTTC
d_gene: TRBD2; v_gene: TRBV20-1; abundance: .; j_gene: TRBJ2-3; CDR3aa: CSATSVAGFSTDTQYF; CDR3nt: TGCAGTGCTACTTCTGTAGCGGGGTTTAGCACAGATACGCAGTATTTT
d_gene: .; v_gene: TRBV6-2/TRBV6-3; abundance: .; j_gene: TRBJ1-2; CDR3aa: CASSYPSGARGSGYTF; CDR3nt: TGTGCCAGCAGTTACCCATCGGGGGCTCGAGGCAGTGGCTACACCTTC
d_gene: .; v_gene: TRBV7-9; abundance: few; j_gene: TRBJ2-7; CDR3aa: CASSTMKPYEQYF; CDR3nt: TGTGCCAGCAGCACTATGAAGCCTTACGAGCAGTACTTC
d_gene: TRBD1; v_gene: TRBV5-6; abundance: .; j_gene: TRBJ2-2; CDR3aa: CASSPGQGSRGELFF; CDR3nt: TGTGCCAGCAGCCCTGGACAGGGATCGAGAGGGGAGCTGTTTTTT
d_gene: .; v_gene: TRBV12-3/TRBV12-4; abundance: .; j_gene: TRBJ1-4; CDR3aa: CASSPRGGGPNEKLFF; CDR3nt: TGTGCCAGCAGCCCCCGGGGAGGGGGGCCTAATGAAAAACTGTTTTTT
d_gene: TRBD2; v_gene: TRBV12-3/TRBV12-4; abundance: many; j_gene: TRBJ2-1; CDR3aa: CASSAGTSVSYNEQFF; CDR3nt: TGTGCCAGCAGTGCGGGGACTAGCGTCTCCTACAATGAGCAGTTCTTC
d_gene: TRBD2; v_gene: TRBV29-1; abundance: few; j_gene: TRBJ2-5; CDR3aa: CSVVLAGIQETQYF; CDR3nt: TGCAGCGTTGTTCTAGCGGGAATACAAGAGACCCAGTACTTC
d_gene: .; v_gene: TRBV19; abundance: .; j_gene: TRBJ2-1; CDR3aa: CASKSSANEQFF; CDR3nt: TGTGCCAGTAAGTCTAGCGCGAATGAGCAGTTCTTC
d_gene: .; v_gene: TRBV7-9; abundance: few; j_gene: TRBJ2-7; CDR3aa: CASSLVSEYEQYF; CDR3nt: TGTGCCAGCAGCTTAGTATCGGAGTACGAGCAGTACTTC
d_gene: TRBD2; v_gene: TRBV6-2/TRBV6-3; abundance: .; j_gene: TRBJ2-1; CDR3aa: CASRGGLAGSQFF; CDR3nt: TGTGCCAGCAGAGGGGGGCTAGCGGGATCGCAGTTCTTC
d_gene: TRBD1; v_gene: TRBV6-2/TRBV6-3; abundance: many; j_gene: TRBJ2-3; CDR3aa: CASRDGTGRTDTQYF; CDR3nt: TGTGCCAGCAGGGATGGGACAGGGAGGACAGATACGCAGTATTTT
d_gene: .; v_gene: TRBV12-3/TRBV12-4; abundance: .; j_gene: TRBJ2-1; CDR3aa: CASSSDRGNEQFF; CDR3nt: TGTGCCAGCAGTTCTGATAGGGGGAATGAGCAGTTCTTC
d_gene: TRBD1; v_gene: TRBV11-3; abundance: .; j_gene: TRBJ2-3; CDR3aa: CASSYRQGATDTQYF; CDR3nt: TGTGCCAGCAGCTATAGACAGGGGGCTACAGATACGCAGTATTTT
d_gene: TRBD2; v_gene: TRBV7-2; abundance: few; j_gene: TRBJ2-3; CDR3aa: CASSSLLAGIGGGTQYF; CDR3nt: TGTGCCAGCAGCTCATTACTAGCGGGCATAGGAGGGGGTACGCAGTATTTT
d_gene: .; v_gene: TRBV12-3/TRBV12-4; abundance: .; j_gene: TRBJ2-1; CDR3aa: CAIPSRIRLTDNEQFF; CDR3nt: TGTGCCATCCCGTCAAGGATACGGTTAACAGACAATGAGCAGTTCTTC
d_gene: .; v_gene: TRBV28; abundance: few; j_gene: TRBJ1-5; CDR3aa: CASSHREGGNQPQHF; CDR3nt: TGTGCCAGCAGTCACAGAGAGGGTGGCAATCAGCCCCAGCATTTT
d_gene: .; v_gene: TRBV20-1; abundance: .; j_gene: TRBJ2-4; CDR3aa: CSARAGQTLNIQYF; CDR3nt: TGCAGTGCTAGAGCCGGACAGACCTTGAACATTCAGTACTTC
d_gene: TRBD1; v_gene: TRBV4-1; abundance: few; j_gene: TRBJ1-1; CDR3aa: CASSHPGTGSTEAFF; CDR3nt: TGCGCCAGCAGCCACCCCGGGACAGGGTCCACTGAAGCTTTCTTT
d_gene: .; v_gene: TRBV5-1; abundance: many; j_gene: TRBJ2-2; CDR3aa: CASSLGGTNTGELFF; CDR3nt: TGTGCCAGCAGCTTGGGCGGGACAAACACCGGGGAGCTGTTTTTT
d_gene: TRBD1; v_gene: TRBV2; abundance: .; j_gene: TRBJ1-2; CDR3aa: CAIPIPDRAGGYTF; CDR3nt: TGTGCCATACCTATTCCGGACAGGGCGGGTGGCTACACCTTC
d_gene: .; v_gene: TRBV18; abundance: .; j_gene: TRBJ2-7; CDR3aa: CASSPRRDNYEQYF; CDR3nt: TGTGCCAGCTCACCAAGGCGGGATAACTACGAGCAGTACTTC
d_gene: .; v_gene: TRBV7-9; abundance: few; j_gene: TRBJ1-1; CDR3aa: CASSSHTDMNTEAFF; CDR3nt: TGTGCCAGCAGCTCACACACAGATATGAACACTGAAGCTTTCTTT